These T cell receptor beta chains were read from a single sample in a study of cytomegalovirus exposure and HLA in healthy donors. Profiled with immunoSEQ multiplex PCR; TCRdb holds only in-frame clones, not every one. The sample holds approximately 180,000 clones, approximately 80% seen once. The material sequenced was PBMCs. The receptors shown here come from a young man in good health and CMV-seronegative. The CDR3 runs from the conserved cysteine through the conserved F or W. Fields, in order: J gene, V gene, D gene, CDR3 length, clone size, CDR3 DNA, CDR3 protein. The D gene is left open where the match is weak. Size is stated for part of the rows, as once, few or many counts, or as a class when the clone is expanded.

TRBJ2-2 TRBV10-1 TRBD2 20 . TGCGCCAGCAGTGAGTCGGAAAAATGGTCTAGCGGTCCGAACACCGGGGAGCTGTTTTTT CASSESEKWSSGPNTGELFF
TRBJ1-6 TRBV27 . 17 . TGTGCCAGCAGTTTCCTCCCTCCAGGCTCCTATAATTCACCCCTCCACTTT CASSFLPPGSYNSPLHF
TRBJ1-4 TRBV6-1 TRBD1 14 few TGTGCCAGCAGTAGACAGGGATTGGCGGAAAAACTGTTTTTT CASSRQGLAEKLFF
TRBJ2-4 TRBV7-2 TRBD2 15 . TGTGCCAGCACTATGGCTGGCGGGAGGGGAAACATTCAGTACTTC CASTMAGGRGNIQYF
TRBJ1-3 TRBV5-1 TRBD1 15 . TGCGCCAGCACCCGGGACAGGGCGTTTGGAAACACCATATATTTT CASTRDRAFGNTIYF
TRBJ1-5 TRBV10-3 . 14 . TGTGCCACCGCGACGGGGGAAGAGCATCAGCCCCAGCATTTT CATATGEEHQPQHF
TRBJ2-5 TRBV19 TRBD1 13 . TGTGCCAGTCGACAGGGAGTACAAGAGACCCAGTACTTC CASRQGVQETQYF
TRBJ2-2 TRBV19 TRBD2 16 . TGTGCCAGTAGCACCATCCTAGCGGGAAATACCAGGGAGCTGTTTTTT CASSTILAGNTRELFF
TRBJ1-1 TRBV6-6 . 13 . TGTGCCAGCATATTGGGAGGGGTCACTGAAGCTTTCTTT CASILGGVTEAFF
TRBJ2-7 TRBV9 . 13 . TGTGCCAGCAGCCCCTCGGGGGTCTACGAGCAGTACTTC CASSPSGVYEQYF